This is a list of T cell receptor beta chains from one sample in a study of response to subunit inactivated influenza vaccine. TCRdb reprocessed the RT-PCR reads with MiXCR, giving one entry per CDR3 protein. The sample has some 500,000 distinct CDR3 sequences, 25% seen once; the top ten hold around 1.8%. The specimen comprised CD4+ T cells sorted from PBMCs, sampled 4 to 6 days after vaccination. The receptors originated from a man between 50 and 59 years old who received an inactivated influenza vaccine. Both conserved end residues are part of each CDR3. Fields, in order: V gene, D gene, J gene, clone size, CDR3 DNA, CDR3 protein. D genes are given only for firm matches. Not every row has a clone size; where given, it reads once, few, many or a size class.

v_gene: TRBV10-3; d_gene: TRBD1; j_gene: TRBJ1-4; abundance: -; CDR3nt: TGTGCCATCAGTCGTTCAGGGGGCCCTAATGAAAAACTGTTTTTT; CDR3aa: CAISRSGGPNEKLFF
v_gene: TRBV5-1; d_gene: -; j_gene: TRBJ1-1; abundance: -; CDR3nt: TGCGCCAGCAGCTCTTTCTTGACAGGTACTGAAGCTTTCTTT; CDR3aa: CASSSFLTGTEAFF
v_gene: TRBV24-1; d_gene: TRBD1; j_gene: TRBJ2-1; abundance: -; CDR3nt: TGTGCCACCAGTGCCACAGGGGTTTTTGATGAGCAGTTCTTC; CDR3aa: CATSATGVFDEQFF
v_gene: TRBV21-1; d_gene: -; j_gene: TRBJ2-7; abundance: -; CDR3nt: TGTGCCAGCAGCAAAGGGTTTTGGGGACTAGCGGTCTCCTACGAGCAGTACTTC; CDR3aa: CASSKGFWGLAVSYEQYF
v_gene: TRBV12-3/TRBV12-4; d_gene: -; j_gene: TRBJ2-3; abundance: many; CDR3nt: TGTGCCAGCAGTTTAGGGGGGGACCTTTTACGGATAGATACGCAGTATTTT; CDR3aa: CASSLGGDLLRIDTQYF
v_gene: TRBV20-1; d_gene: -; j_gene: TRBJ2-3; abundance: -; CDR3nt: TGCAGTGCCAGACGGGACAACACAGATACGCAGTATTTT; CDR3aa: CSARRDNTDTQYF
v_gene: TRBV6-5; d_gene: -; j_gene: TRBJ2-7; abundance: -; CDR3nt: TGTGCCAGCAGTTACAGGGTAGCTTCACGTGGTGAGCAGTACTTC; CDR3aa: CASSYRVASRGEQYF
v_gene: TRBV20-1; d_gene: TRBD2; j_gene: TRBJ2-3; abundance: -; CDR3nt: TGCAGTGCTGCAGGCGGGGGGGCCACAGATACGCAGTATTTT; CDR3aa: CSAAGGGATDTQYF
v_gene: TRBV18; d_gene: TRBD2; j_gene: TRBJ2-2; abundance: -; CDR3nt: TGTGCCAGCTCACGGCGGGAGGGCCGCACCGGGGAGCTGTTTTTT; CDR3aa: CASSRREGRTGELFF
v_gene: TRBV24-1; d_gene: TRBD2; j_gene: TRBJ2-1; abundance: few; CDR3nt: TGTGCCACCAGAGACCGGGGGGGCTCCTACAATGAGCAGTTCTTC; CDR3aa: CATRDRGGSYNEQFF
v_gene: TRBV29-1; d_gene: -; j_gene: TRBJ2-5; abundance: few; CDR3nt: TGCAGCGTTGGAGGGCTGGGGACCCAGTACTTC; CDR3aa: CSVGGLGTQYF
v_gene: TRBV6-2/TRBV6-3; d_gene: -; j_gene: TRBJ1-1; abundance: -; CDR3nt: TGTGCCAGCACCCCCTTAAGCTGGAACACTGAAGCTTTCTTT; CDR3aa: CASTPLSWNTEAFF
v_gene: TRBV7-2; d_gene: -; j_gene: TRBJ2-2; abundance: -; CDR3nt: TGTGCCAGCAGCTTTCATAGCGGGGAGCTGTTTTTT; CDR3aa: CASSFHSGELFF
v_gene: TRBV10-3; d_gene: -; j_gene: TRBJ1-2; abundance: -; CDR3nt: TGTGCCATCAGTGCACAGCCTATCGATGGCTACACCTTC; CDR3aa: CAISAQPIDGYTF
v_gene: TRBV7-6; d_gene: TRBD1; j_gene: TRBJ2-5; abundance: -; CDR3nt: TGTGCCAGCAGCCCGCGGACAGGGGTTGGAAAGACCCAGTACTTC; CDR3aa: CASSPRTGVGKTQYF
v_gene: TRBV6-1; d_gene: -; j_gene: TRBJ2-1; abundance: -; CDR3nt: TGTGCCAGCAGTGAAGGGCGAGCAGGGTTCAATGAGCAGTTCTTC; CDR3aa: CASSEGRAGFNEQFF
v_gene: TRBV6-2/TRBV6-3; d_gene: -; j_gene: TRBJ1-2; abundance: -; CDR3nt: TGTGCCAGCAGTTACGGAACAGACCTCTATGGCTACACCTTC; CDR3aa: CASSYGTDLYGYTF
v_gene: TRBV3-1; d_gene: -; j_gene: TRBJ2-3; abundance: -; CDR3nt: TGTGCCAGCAGCCAAGTCACAGATACGCAGTATTTT; CDR3aa: CASSQVTDTQYF
v_gene: TRBV29-1; d_gene: -; j_gene: TRBJ2-5; abundance: -; CDR3nt: TGCAGCGTTGAAAAAGGGGGGGAGACCCAGTACTTC; CDR3aa: CSVEKGGETQYF
v_gene: TRBV2; d_gene: -; j_gene: TRBJ2-7; abundance: few; CDR3nt: TGTGCCAGCATGGACGGGTTGGGATCCTACGAGCAGTACTTC; CDR3aa: CASMDGLGSYEQYF